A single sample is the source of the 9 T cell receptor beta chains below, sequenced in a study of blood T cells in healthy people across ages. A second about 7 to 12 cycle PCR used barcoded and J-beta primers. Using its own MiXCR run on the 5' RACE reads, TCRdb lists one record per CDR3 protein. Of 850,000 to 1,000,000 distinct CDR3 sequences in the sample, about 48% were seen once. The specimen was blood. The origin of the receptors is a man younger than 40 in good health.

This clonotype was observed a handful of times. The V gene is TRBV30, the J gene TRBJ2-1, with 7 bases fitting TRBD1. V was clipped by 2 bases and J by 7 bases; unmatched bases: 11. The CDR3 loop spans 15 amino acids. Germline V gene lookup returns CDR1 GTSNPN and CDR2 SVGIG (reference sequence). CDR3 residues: CAWSSSPGQDNEQFF. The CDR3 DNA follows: TGTGCCTGGAGTTCCTCTCCAGGACAGGATAATGAGCAGTTCTTC.

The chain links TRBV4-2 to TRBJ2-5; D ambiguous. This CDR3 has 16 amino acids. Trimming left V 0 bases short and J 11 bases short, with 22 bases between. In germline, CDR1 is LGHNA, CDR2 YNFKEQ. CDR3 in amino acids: CASSQDLNRPSYGQYF. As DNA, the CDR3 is TGTGCCAGCAGCCAAGATTTAAACCGCCCTTCTTACGGGCAGTACTTC.

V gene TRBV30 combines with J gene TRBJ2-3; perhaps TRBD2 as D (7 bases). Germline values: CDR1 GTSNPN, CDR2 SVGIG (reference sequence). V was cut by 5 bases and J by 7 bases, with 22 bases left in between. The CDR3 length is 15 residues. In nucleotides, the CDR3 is TGTGCCTGGGGGTTAGGCGGGGGCGTTACTAATACGCAGTATTTT. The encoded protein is CAWGLGGGVTNTQYF.

In nucleotides, the CDR3 is TGTGCCAGCAGTTTCCTAGCGGTTAGCCATAGCGGCGAGCAGTACTTC. Protein sequence: CASSFLAVSHSGEQYF. The chain combines TRBV6-2 or TRBV6-3 with TRBJ2-7; 7 bases map to TRBD2. Germline CDR1 MNHEY, CDR2 SVGEGT. V trimming: 4 bases; J trimming: 6 bases; junction bases outside the gene matches: 15. This CDR3 comprises 16 residues.

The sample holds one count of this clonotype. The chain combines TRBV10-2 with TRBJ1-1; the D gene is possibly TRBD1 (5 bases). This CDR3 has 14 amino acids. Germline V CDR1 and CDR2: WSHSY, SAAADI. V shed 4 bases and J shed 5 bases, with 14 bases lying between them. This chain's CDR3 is CASSVSGEGTEAFF. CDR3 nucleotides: TGCGCCAGCAGTGTTTCGGGGGAAGGGACTGAAGCTTTCTTT.

CDR3 nucleotides: TGTGCCAGCACCCGGAGGGGCTACGAGCAGTACTTC. Encoded protein: CASTRRGYEQYF. The rearrangement joins TRBV6-2 or TRBV6-3 to TRBJ2-7; a possible D gene is TRBD2 (6 bases). The CDR3 sequence is 12 residues long. V was trimmed by 7 bases and J by 3 bases, leaving 10 bases between them. Germline assignment: CDR1 MNHEY and CDR2 SVGEGT.

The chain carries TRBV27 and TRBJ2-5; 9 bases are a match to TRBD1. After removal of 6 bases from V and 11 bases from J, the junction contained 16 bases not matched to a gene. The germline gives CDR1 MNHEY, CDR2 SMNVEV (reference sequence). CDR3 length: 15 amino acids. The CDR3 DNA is TGTGCCAGCAGCCCCGGGACAGGGTACTACAATGAGCAGTACTTC. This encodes CASSPGTGYYNEQYF.

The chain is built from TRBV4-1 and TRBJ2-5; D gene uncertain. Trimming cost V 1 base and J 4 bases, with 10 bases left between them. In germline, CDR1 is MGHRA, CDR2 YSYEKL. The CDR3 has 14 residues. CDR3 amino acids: CASSQVPAAETQYF. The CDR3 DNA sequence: TGCGCCAGCAGCCAAGTCCCGGCGGCAGAGACCCAGTACTTC.

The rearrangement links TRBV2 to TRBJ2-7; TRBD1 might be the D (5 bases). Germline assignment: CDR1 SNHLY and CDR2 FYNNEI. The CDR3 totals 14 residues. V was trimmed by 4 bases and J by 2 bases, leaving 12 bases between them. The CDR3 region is CASSGGLGPYEQYF. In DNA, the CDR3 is TGTGCCAGCAGTGGGGGCCTGGGGCCCTACGAGCAGTACTTC.